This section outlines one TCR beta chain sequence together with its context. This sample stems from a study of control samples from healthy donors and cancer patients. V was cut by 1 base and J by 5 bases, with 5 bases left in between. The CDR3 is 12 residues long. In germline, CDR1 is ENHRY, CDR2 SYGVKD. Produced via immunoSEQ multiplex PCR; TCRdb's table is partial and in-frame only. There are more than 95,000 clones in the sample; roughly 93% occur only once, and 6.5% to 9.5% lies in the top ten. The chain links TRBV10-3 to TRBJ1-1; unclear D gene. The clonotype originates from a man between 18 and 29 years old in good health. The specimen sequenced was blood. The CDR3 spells CAISEFGTEAFF. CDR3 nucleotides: TGTGCCATCAGTGAGTTCGGAACTGAAGCTTTCTTT.